Listed below are T cell receptor beta chains from one sample, sequenced in a study of T cells after yellow fever vaccination. Using its own MiXCR run on the 5' RACE reads, TCRdb lists one record per CDR3 protein. The sample yields 25,000 to 30,000 distinct CDR3 sequences, over 4.5% seen once. Here the sequenced sample was CD8+ T cells sorted from PBMCs, taken 10 days after the yellow fever booster vaccination. These TCRs come from a man aged 25 to 40 who received the YFV17D yellow fever vaccine. CDR3s include the opening cysteine and the closing phenylalanine or tryptophan. D genes are given only for firm matches. Rows may omit the clone size; those that give it use once, few, many or a size class.

d_call j_call clone_size v_call cdr3_nt cdr3_aa
TRBD1 TRBJ2-1 NA TRBV13 TGTGCCAGCAGCACCCGACAGGGGTTGGTCTACAATGAGCAGTTCTTC CASSTRQGLVYNEQFF
NA TRBJ1-1 NA TRBV9 TGTGCCAGCAGCTCTGAGTGGTCAGCTAACACTGAAGCTTTCTTT CASSSEWSANTEAFF
TRBD2 TRBJ2-7 many TRBV25-1 TGTGCCAGCTCTAGTACCGGGACTAGCGGCTCCTACGAGCAGTACTTC CASSSTGTSGSYEQYF
TRBD2 TRBJ2-5 many TRBV5-1 TGCGCCAGCAGCATCTCTAGCGGGTCAGTAGAGACCCAGTACTTC CASSISSGSVETQYF
NA TRBJ2-3 many TRBV12-3/TRBV12-4 TGTGCCAGCAGTTTAAGCCGCCTTGATACGCAGTATTTT CASSLSRLDTQYF
NA TRBJ1-5 many TRBV18 TGTGCCAGCTCACCAATCGCCGGAAATCAGCCCCAGCATTTT CASSPIAGNQPQHF
TRBD2 TRBJ2-5 many TRBV12-3/TRBV12-4 TGTGCCAGCAGTACTAGCGGATGGTACCAAGAGACCCAGTACTTC CASSTSGWYQETQYF
NA TRBJ2-1 many TRBV27 TGTGCCAGCAGTTTTGTGGGCCATGAGCAGTTCTTC CASSFVGHEQFF
NA TRBJ2-5 many TRBV11-2 TGTGCCAGCAGCTTAGGGCCCCACCAGTACTTC CASSLGPHQYF
TRBD1 TRBJ2-1 many TRBV24-1 TGTGCCACCAGTATAACAGGGGGCGTTGAGCAGTTCTTC CATSITGGVEQFF
NA TRBJ1-2 few TRBV7-9 TGTGCCAGCAGCTTAGATTTTCAATATGGCTACACCTTC CASSLDFQYGYTF
NA TRBJ2-7 many TRBV28 TGTGCCAGCAGCAGACTGGCATCCTACGAGCAGTACTTC CASSRLASYEQYF
TRBD2 TRBJ2-7 many TRBV5-1 TGCGCCAGCAGCTTGCTCCGTGGGACTAGCGGGAGCGGCTACGAGCAGTACTTC CASSLLRGTSGSGYEQYF
TRBD1 TRBJ2-7 few TRBV30 TGTGCCTGGAGTGCTGGACAGGGAGGATACGAGCAGTACTTC CAWSAGQGGYEQYF
NA TRBJ2-7 many TRBV28 TGTGCCAGCAGTTGGTTGAGGGGCGACGAGCAGTACTTC CASSWLRGDEQYF
NA TRBJ2-7 many TRBV2 TGTGCCAGCAGGGGCAGGAGAGTCTACGAGCAGTACTTC CASRGRRVYEQYF
NA TRBJ2-1 many TRBV7-2 TGTGCCAGCAGCTCCCCGACTGGCGCCAACTACAATGAGCAGTTCTTC CASSSPTGANYNEQFF
NA TRBJ2-2 many TRBV25-1 TGTGCCAGCAGCGCTGGGGCACTCACCGGGGAGCTGTTTTTT CASSAGALTGELFF
TRBD1 TRBJ2-7 many TRBV6-5 TGTGCCAGCAGTTCGGTTGGACAGGGGTCTCCGTACGAGCAGTACTTC CASSSVGQGSPYEQYF
NA TRBJ1-3 many TRBV19 TGTGCCAGTAGTTTCGGGACACCTGGAAACACCATATATTTT CASSFGTPGNTIYF
NA TRBJ1-2 many TRBV20-1 TGCAGTGCTAGACTCCCCGTTTCCGCCCATGGCTACACCTTC CSARLPVSAHGYTF
NA TRBJ2-6 many TRBV2 TGTGCCAGGAGAAAAGCGGCCCTTCTCTCTGGGGCCAACGTCCTGACTTTC CARRKAALLSGANVLTF
NA TRBJ2-7 many TRBV28 TGTGCCAGCCGGACCCCCTACGAGCAGTACTTC CASRTPYEQYF
NA TRBJ2-7 many TRBV6-1 TGTGCCAGCAGCAGACAGGAAGCCTACGAGCAGTACTTC CASSRQEAYEQYF
TRBD2 TRBJ2-7 many TRBV10-3 TGTGCCATCAGTGATGCGGGAGGTGTCTACGAGCAGTACTTC CAISDAGGVYEQYF
TRBD2 TRBJ2-2 many TRBV20-1 TGCAGTGCTCCGGGACTAGCGGGAATGGGCGGGGAGCTGTTTTTT CSAPGLAGMGGELFF
NA TRBJ2-1 NA TRBV30 TGTGCCTGGAACGGAGCGGACTCCTACAATGAGCAGTTCTTC CAWNGADSYNEQFF
NA TRBJ2-7 many TRBV20-1 TGCAGTGCTCCGCTTGTCTCCTCCTACGAGCAGTACTTC CSAPLVSSYEQYF
TRBD2 TRBJ2-1 many TRBV7-9 TGTGCCAGCAGCTTAGTATTAGCGGGAGTTGATGAGCAGTTCTTC CASSLVLAGVDEQFF
NA TRBJ1-1 many TRBV7-8 TGTGCCAGCAGCTTCTCCCAGGGGAGGAACACTGAAGCTTTCTTT CASSFSQGRNTEAFF
NA TRBJ2-2 many TRBV7-2 TGTGCCAGCAGCGTACCCGGGCTACTCACCGGGGAGCTGTTTTTT CASSVPGLLTGELFF
NA TRBJ2-5 many TRBV12-3/TRBV12-4 TGTGCCAGTAAGGGACGGGGACTTCAAGAGACCCAGTACTTC CASKGRGLQETQYF
NA TRBJ2-1 many TRBV7-3 TGTGCCAGCGGGACTGGCTACAATGAGCAGTTCTTC CASGTGYNEQFF
NA TRBJ1-3 many TRBV3-1 TGTGCCAGCAGCCAAGCGGCGGACGGGAGCTCTGGAAACACCATATATTTT CASSQAADGSSGNTIYF
TRBD2 TRBJ2-1 many TRBV20-1 TGCAGTACCGAAACCCTAGCGGGAGGGCCCAATGAGCAGTTCTTC CSTETLAGGPNEQFF
NA TRBJ1-1 many TRBV6-5 TGTCGAGCGGGGAACACTGAAGCTTTCTTT CRAGNTEAFF
TRBD2 TRBJ2-6 many TRBV10-3 TGTGCCACAACATTCAGACTAGCGGGTTTGGGGGCCAACGTCCTGACTTTC CATTFRLAGLGANVLTF
NA TRBJ2-1 many TRBV20-1 TGCAGTGCTAGGGCCGGGAGCTCCTACAATGAGCAGTTCTTC CSARAGSSYNEQFF
NA TRBJ2-7 many TRBV7-9 TGTGCCAGCAGCTTACAGTCGGGCTACGAGCAGTACTTC CASSLQSGYEQYF
NA TRBJ1-1 many TRBV4-1 TGCGCCAGCAGCCAAACCGGGACCTCCCTGAACACTGAAGCTTTCTTT CASSQTGTSLNTEAFF
NA TRBJ1-1 many TRBV7-9 TGTGCCAGCAGCTTGGACAGTTATGAAGCTTTCTTT CASSLDSYEAFF
NA TRBJ2-1 few TRBV5-1 TGCGCCAGCAGCTTACGACAGATGTTTGAGCAGTTCTTC CASSLRQMFEQFF
TRBD1 TRBJ2-7 many TRBV5-1 TGCGCCAGCAGCTTAGACCCTTCCCCGGGACAGGGGGCGAGGGAGCAGTACTTC CASSLDPSPGQGAREQYF
TRBD2 TRBJ2-5 many TRBV5-5 TGTGCCAGCCTAGGGACTAGCGAAGAAGAGACCCAGTACTTC CASLGTSEEETQYF
TRBD1 TRBJ2-3 many TRBV4-3 TGCGCCAGCAGCCAAGACGGACAGGCGAACACAGATACGCAGTATTTT CASSQDGQANTDTQYF
TRBD2 TRBJ2-7 many TRBV27 TGTGCCAGCAGTTCCGGGACTAGCGCGTACTACGAGCAGTACTTC CASSSGTSAYYEQYF
TRBD2 TRBJ2-1 many TRBV9 TGTGCCAGCAGCGCGGGGGGCTCCTACAATGAGCAGTTCTTC CASSAGGSYNEQFF
NA TRBJ2-2 NA TRBV7-9 TGTGCCAGCAGCAAGTGGGGCGGGGAGCTGTTTTTT CASSKWGGELFF
TRBD2 TRBJ2-5 NA TRBV2 TGTGCCAGCAGTGACTCAGCTCTAGCGGGAGCACTCCAAGAGACCCAGTACTTC CASSDSALAGALQETQYF
TRBD2 TRBJ2-1 many TRBV30 TGTGCCTGGAACCCCCCGGGACTAGCGGCGGCCGGGCAGTTCTTC CAWNPPGLAAAGQFF
TRBD2 TRBJ2-7 NA TRBV7-2 TGTGCCAGCAGCCTAGCGGAAAGCTCCTACGAGCAGTACTTC CASSLAESSYEQYF
NA TRBJ1-1 many TRBV5-1 TGCGCCAGCAGCTTGGACGGCGGTAACACTGAAGCTTTCTTT CASSLDGGNTEAFF
TRBD2 TRBJ2-7 many TRBV27 TGTGCCAGCAGTCCCACCCCTATAATACTAGCGGGGTCCTACGAGCAGTACTTC CASSPTPIILAGSYEQYF
NA TRBJ2-1 many TRBV5-1 TGCGCCAGCAGCTTGGCCCCGGCTAATGAGCAGTTCTTC CASSLAPANEQFF
NA TRBJ2-2 NA TRBV29-1 TGCAGCGTTGAAGAAGATGGAACCGGGGAGCTGTTTTTT CSVEEDGTGELFF
TRBD1 TRBJ1-2 NA TRBV20-1 TGCTGTGCTAGAGATCTCGTGGGACAGCTAAACTATGGCTACACCTTC CCARDLVGQLNYGYTF
NA TRBJ2-2 many TRBV29-1 TGCAGCGTTGCACCTCTTGACAGCCACACCGGGGAGCTGTTTTTT CSVAPLDSHTGELFF
TRBD2 TRBJ2-7 many TRBV4-3 TGCGCCAGCAGCCAAGATCTTTCTACGGTCGGGACTAGTTCTTCCGAGCAGTACTTC CASSQDLSTVGTSSSEQYF
NA TRBJ2-5 many TRBV27 TGTGCCAGCAGTTCCTCGCCCACGGGCCTCCCCCCGTACTTC CASSSSPTGLPPYF